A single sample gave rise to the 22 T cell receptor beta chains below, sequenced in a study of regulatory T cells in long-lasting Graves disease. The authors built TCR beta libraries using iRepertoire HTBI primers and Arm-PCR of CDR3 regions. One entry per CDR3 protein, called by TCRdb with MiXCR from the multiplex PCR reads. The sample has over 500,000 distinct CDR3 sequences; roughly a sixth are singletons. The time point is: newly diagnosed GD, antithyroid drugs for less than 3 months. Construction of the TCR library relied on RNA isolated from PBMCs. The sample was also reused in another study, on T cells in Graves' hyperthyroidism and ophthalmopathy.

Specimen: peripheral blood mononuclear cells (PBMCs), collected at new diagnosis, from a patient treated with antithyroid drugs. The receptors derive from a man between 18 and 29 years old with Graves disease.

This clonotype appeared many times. Written as DNA, the CDR3 is TGTGCCTGGAGTGATCCGGGACTAGCAATAGATACGCAGTATTTT. Translated: CAWSDPGLAIDTQYF. The chain has TRBV30 and TRBJ2-3; TRBD2 aligns across 9 bases. The CDR3 is made up of 15 amino acids. The V and J ends lost 1 base and 5 bases, in that order; junction bases with no gene match: 7. Germline CDR1 and CDR2: GTSNPN and SVGIG (reference sequence).

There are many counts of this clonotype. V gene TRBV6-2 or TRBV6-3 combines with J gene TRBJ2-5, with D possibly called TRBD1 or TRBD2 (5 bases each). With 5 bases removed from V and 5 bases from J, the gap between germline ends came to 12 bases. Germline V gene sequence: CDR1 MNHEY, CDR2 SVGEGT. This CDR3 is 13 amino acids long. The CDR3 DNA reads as TGTGCCAGCAGTAGGCCCGGGACGGAGACCCAGTACTTC. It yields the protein CASSRPGTETQYF.

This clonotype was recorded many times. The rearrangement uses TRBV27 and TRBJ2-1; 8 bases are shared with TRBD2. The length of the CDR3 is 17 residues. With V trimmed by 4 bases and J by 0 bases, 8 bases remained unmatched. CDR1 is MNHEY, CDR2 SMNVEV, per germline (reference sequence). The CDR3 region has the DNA TGTGCCAGCAGTTGGCTCACTAGCGGCAGCTCCTACAATGAGCAGTTCTTC. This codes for CASSWLTSGSSYNEQFF.

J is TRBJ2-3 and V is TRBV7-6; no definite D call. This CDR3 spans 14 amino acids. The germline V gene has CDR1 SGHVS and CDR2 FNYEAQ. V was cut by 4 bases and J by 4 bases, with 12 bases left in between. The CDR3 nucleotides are TGTGCCAGCAGCTCCCCCCTTCGGCCAGATACGCAGTATTTT. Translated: CASSSPLRPDTQYF.

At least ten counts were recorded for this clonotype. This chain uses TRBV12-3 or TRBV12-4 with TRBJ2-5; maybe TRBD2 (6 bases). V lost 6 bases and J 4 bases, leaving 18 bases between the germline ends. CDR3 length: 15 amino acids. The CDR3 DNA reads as TGTGCCAGCAGCTTCGGGGACTCTAGAGGAGAGACCCAGTACTTC. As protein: CASSFGDSRGETQYF.

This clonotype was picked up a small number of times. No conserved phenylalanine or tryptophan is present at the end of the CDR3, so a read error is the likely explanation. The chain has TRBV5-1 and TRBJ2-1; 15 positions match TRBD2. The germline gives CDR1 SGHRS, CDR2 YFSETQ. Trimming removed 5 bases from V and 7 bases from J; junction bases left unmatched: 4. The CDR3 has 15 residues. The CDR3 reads CASRPGLAGGNEQFL. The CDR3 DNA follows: TGCGCCAGCAGGCCGGGACTAGCGGGAGGAAATGAGCAGTTCCTC.

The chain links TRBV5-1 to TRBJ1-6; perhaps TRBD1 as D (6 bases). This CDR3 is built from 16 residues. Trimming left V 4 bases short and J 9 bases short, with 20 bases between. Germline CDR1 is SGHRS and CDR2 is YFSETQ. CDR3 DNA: TGCGCCAGCAGCCGACGGGACATCTCACGAAGTTCACCCCTCCACTTT. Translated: CASSRRDISRSSPLHF.

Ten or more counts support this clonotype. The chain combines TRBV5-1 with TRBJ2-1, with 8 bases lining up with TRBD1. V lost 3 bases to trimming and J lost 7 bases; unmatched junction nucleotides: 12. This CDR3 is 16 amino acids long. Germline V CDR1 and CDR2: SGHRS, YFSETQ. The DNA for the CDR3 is TGCGCCAGCAGCTCACAAGCGGGCAGGGGGCGGAATGAGCAGTTCTTC. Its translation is CASSSQAGRGRNEQFF.

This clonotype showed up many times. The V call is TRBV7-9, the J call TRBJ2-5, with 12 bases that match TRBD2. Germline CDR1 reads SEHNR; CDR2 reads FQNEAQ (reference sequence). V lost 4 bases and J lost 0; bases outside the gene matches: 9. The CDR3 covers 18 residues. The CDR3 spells CASSSPSGREAYQETQYF. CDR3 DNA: TGTGCCAGCAGCTCCCCTAGCGGGAGGGAAGCTTACCAAGAGACCCAGTACTTC.

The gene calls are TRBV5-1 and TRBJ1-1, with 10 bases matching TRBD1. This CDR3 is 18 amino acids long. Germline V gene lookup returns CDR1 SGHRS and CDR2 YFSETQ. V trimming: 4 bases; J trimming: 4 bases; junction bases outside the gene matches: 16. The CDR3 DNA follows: TGCGCCAGCAGCCTCGGCCTCCCTGGACAGGGGGGGAGCACTGAAGCTTTCTTT. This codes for CASSLGLPGQGGSTEAFF.

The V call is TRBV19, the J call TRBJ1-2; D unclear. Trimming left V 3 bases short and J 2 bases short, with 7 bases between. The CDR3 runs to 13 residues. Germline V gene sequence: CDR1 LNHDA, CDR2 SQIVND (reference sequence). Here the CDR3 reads CASSIRRNYGYTF. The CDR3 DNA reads TGTGCCAGTAGTATTCGGCGAAACTATGGCTACACCTTC.

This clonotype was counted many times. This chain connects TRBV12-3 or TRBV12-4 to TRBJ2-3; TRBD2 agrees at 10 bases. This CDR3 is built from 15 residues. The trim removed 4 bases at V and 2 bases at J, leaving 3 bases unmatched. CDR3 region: CASSSSGRFTDTQYF. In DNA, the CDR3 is TGTGCCAGCAGTTCTAGCGGGAGATTCACAGATACGCAGTATTTT.

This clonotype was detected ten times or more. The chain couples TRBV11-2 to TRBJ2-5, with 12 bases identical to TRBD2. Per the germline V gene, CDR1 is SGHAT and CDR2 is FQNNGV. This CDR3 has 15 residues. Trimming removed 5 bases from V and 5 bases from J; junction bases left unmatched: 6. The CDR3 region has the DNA TGTGCCAGCAGCCCCGGGACTAGCGGGCTGGAGACCCAGTACTTC. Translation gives CASSPGTSGLETQYF.

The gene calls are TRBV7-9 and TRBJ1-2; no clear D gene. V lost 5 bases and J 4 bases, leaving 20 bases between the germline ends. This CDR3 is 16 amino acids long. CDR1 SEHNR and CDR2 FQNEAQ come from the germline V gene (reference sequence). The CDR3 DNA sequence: TGTGCCAGCAGCCTCCCGCGGACCCGAGTAGGCTATGGCTACACCTTC. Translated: CASSLPRTRVGYGYTF.

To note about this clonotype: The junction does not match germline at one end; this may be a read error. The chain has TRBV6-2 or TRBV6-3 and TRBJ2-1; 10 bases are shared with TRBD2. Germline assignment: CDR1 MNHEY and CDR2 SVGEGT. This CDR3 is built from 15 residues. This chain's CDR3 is CASSEGLADYNGQFF. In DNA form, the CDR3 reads TGTGCCAGCAGTGAAGGACTAGCGGATTACAATGGGCAGTTCTTC.

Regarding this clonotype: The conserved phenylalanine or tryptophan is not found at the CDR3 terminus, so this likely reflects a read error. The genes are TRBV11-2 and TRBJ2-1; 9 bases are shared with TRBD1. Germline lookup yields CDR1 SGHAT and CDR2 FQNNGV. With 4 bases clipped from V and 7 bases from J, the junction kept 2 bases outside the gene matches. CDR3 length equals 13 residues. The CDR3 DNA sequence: TGTGCCAGCAGCTCGGACAGGGGAAATGAGCAGTTCCTC. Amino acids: CASSSDRGNEQFL.

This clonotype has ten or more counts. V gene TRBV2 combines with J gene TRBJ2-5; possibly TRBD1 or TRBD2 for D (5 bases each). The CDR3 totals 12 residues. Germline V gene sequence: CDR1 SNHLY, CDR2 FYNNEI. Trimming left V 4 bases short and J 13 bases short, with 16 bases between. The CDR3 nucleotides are TGTGCCAGCAGTGCCGCCCAGGGAGCCCGGTACTTC. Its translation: CASSAAQGARYF.

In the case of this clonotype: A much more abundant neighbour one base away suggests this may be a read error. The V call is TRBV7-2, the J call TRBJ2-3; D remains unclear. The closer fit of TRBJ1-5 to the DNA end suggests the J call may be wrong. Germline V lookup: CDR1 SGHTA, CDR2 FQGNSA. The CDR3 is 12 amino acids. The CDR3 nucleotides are TGTGCCAGCAACCGCCTAGCTTATACGCAGCATTTT. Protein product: CASNRLAYTQHF.

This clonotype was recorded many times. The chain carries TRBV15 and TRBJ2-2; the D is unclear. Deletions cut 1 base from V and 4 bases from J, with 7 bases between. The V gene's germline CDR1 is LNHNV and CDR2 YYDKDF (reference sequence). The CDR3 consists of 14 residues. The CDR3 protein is CATSRGPPTGELFF. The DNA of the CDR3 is TGTGCCACCAGCAGAGGGCCTCCCACCGGGGAGCTGTTTTTT.

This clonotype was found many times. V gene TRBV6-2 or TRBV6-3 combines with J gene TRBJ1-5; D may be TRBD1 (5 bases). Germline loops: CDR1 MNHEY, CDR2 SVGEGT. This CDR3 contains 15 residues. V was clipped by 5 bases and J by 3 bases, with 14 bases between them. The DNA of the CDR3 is TGTGCCAGCAGTGAATTACAGGTTATCAATCAGCCCCAGCATTTT. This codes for CASSELQVINQPQHF.

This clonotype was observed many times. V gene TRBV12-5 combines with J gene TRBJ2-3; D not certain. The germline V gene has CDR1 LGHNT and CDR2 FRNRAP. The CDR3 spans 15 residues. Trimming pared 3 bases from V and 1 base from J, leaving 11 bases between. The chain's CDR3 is CASGFSRMGTDTQYF. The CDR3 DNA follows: TGTGCTAGTGGTTTCAGTCGGATGGGCACAGATACGCAGTATTTT.

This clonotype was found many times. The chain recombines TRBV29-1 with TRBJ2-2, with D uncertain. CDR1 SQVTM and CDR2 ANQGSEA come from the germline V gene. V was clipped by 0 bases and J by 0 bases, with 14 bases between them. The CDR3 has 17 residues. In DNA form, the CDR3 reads TGCAGCGTTGAAGATCTTTCCACGCCCGCGAACACCGGGGAGCTGTTTTTT. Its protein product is CSVEDLSTPANTGELFF.